This TCR beta chain was recorded in a study of T cell repertoires in cytomegalovirus infection. About the study: Alongside well-studied HLA-B-restricted CMV epitopes, recently identified HLA-C-restricted CMV epitopes were also used. Study conclusions and caveats: Clonotypes of TCR beta that were HLA-C-restricted and CMV-specific dominated the ex vivo response.

Concerning this clonotype: The target antigen is unknown.

A single record per CDR3 protein comes from TCRdb applying MiXCR to the reads. The table lists some 320,000 distinct CDR3 sequences, 25% to 30% of them singletons. Per germline, CDR1 MDHEN and CDR2 SYDVKM. There are 14 residues in the CDR3. V was trimmed by 6 bases and J by 3 bases, leaving 14 bases between them. The J gene is TRBJ2-5, the V gene TRBV28; D perhaps matches TRBD2 (5 bases). Here the sequenced sample was cultured PBMCs, taken from culture after CMV antigen stimulation. This sequence originates from a human donor in good health (CMV status not recorded). Some clones in this sample may be carry-over from other donors' samples. CDR3: CASSGKGRKETQYF. The DNA of the CDR3 is TGTGCCAGCAGCGGGAAGGGTCGAAAAGAGACCCAGTACTTC.